These 29 T cell receptor beta chains came from one sample sequenced in a study of regulatory T cells in long-lasting Graves disease. Building of the TCR beta libraries involved iRepertoire HTBI primers and Arm-PCR of CDR3 regions. TCRdb re-derived calls from the multiplex PCR reads in MiXCR, one entry per CDR3 protein. This table has around 460,000 distinct CDR3 sequences, roughly 21% appearing once. Specified time point: persistent/refractory GD, antithyroid drugs over 5 years with positive TRAb. Isolated PBMC RNA provided the starting material for the TCR library. The starting material was peripheral blood mononuclear cells (PBMCs), obtained when the disease was refractory, from a patient treated with antithyroid drugs. These receptors all come from a female donor with Graves disease.

The sample holds many counts of this clonotype. The chain's CDR3 is CASSNTPGYTF. The CDR3 region has the DNA TGTGCCAGCAGCAACACCCCAGGCTACACCTTC. The chain links TRBV7-9 to TRBJ1-2; D gene uncertain. The CDR3 totals 11 residues. V was shortened by 5 bases and J by 8 bases, with 9 bases between the two germline ends. The germline V gene encodes CDR1 SEHNR and CDR2 FQNEAQ (reference sequence). The full variable domain, in which reference TRBV7-9 and TRBJ1-2 provide the parts outside the CDR3, is DTGVSQNPRHKITKRGQNVTFRCDPISEHNRLYWYRQTLGQGPEFLTYFQNEAQLEKSRLLSDRFSAERPKGSFSTLEIQRTEQGDSAMYLCASSNTPGYTFGSGTRLTVV.

Comments on this clonotype: A much larger clone is a single base away; this may be a read error. This chain links TRBV6-2 or TRBV6-3 with TRBJ2-1; 7 nucleotides match TRBD2. CDR3 size: 15 residues. The germline gives CDR1 MNHEY, CDR2 SVGEGT. The V and J ends lost 2 bases and 3 bases, in that order; junction bases with no gene match: 4. The CDR3 nucleotides read TGTGCCAGCAGTTACGGCGGGAGTGGCTACAATGAGCAGTTCTTC. It yields the protein CASSYGGSGYNEQFF.

As for this clonotype: This may be a read error: a much more frequent sequence differs by one nucleotide. V gene TRBV20-1 combines with J gene TRBJ1-1; D gene uncertain. In germline, CDR1 is DFQATT, CDR2 SNEGSKA (reference sequence). There are 12 residues in the CDR3. V was cut by 3 bases and J by 0 bases, with 5 bases left in between. The CDR3 reads CSASAMNTEAFF. The CDR3 DNA reads as TGCAGTGCTAGTGCCATGAACACTGAAGCTTTCTTT.

Many counts were recorded for this clonotype. The chain combines TRBV7-8 with TRBJ1-4, with D maybe TRBD1 (5 bases). Per the germline V gene, CDR1 is SGHVS and CDR2 is FQNEAQ. CDR3 length: 15 amino acids. Trimming stripped 3 bases from V and 3 bases from J, with 11 bases between. The CDR3 region is CASSLSGGPNEKLFF. The CDR3 coding sequence is TGTGCCAGCAGCTTGTCTGGGGGACCTAATGAAAAACTGTTTTTT.

In its sample, this clonotype was seen many times. The V gene is TRBV2, the J gene TRBJ1-2, with D possibly matching TRBD1 (5 bases). Germline CDR1 is SNHLY and CDR2 is FYNNEI. There are 13 residues in the CDR3. Trimming took off 6 bases at V and 8 bases at J, with 16 bases between the two ends. CDR3 amino acids: CASSAEQGMGYTF. DNA for the CDR3: TGTGCCAGCAGCGCAGAGCAGGGTATGGGCTACACCTTC.

This clonotype was counted many times. The CDR3 loop is CASSLGGGRETQYF. CDR3 DNA: TGTGCCAGCAGTTTAGGAGGGGGGAGAGAGACCCAGTACTTC. The chain carries TRBV28 and TRBJ2-5; D tentatively reads TRBD1 or TRBD2 (6 bases each). The CDR3 has 14 amino acids. CDR1 MDHEN and CDR2 SYDVKM come from the germline V gene. The germline V and J ends were trimmed by 2 bases and 4 bases, with 11 bases remaining between them.

Details on this clonotype: A much larger clone differs from this one at a single base, so this may be a read error. CDR3 DNA: TGTGCCAGCGGGCTAGCGGGAGTCAATAACATTCAGTACTTC. This translates into CASGLAGVNNIQYF. The chain joins TRBV6-1 to TRBJ2-4, with 10 bases matching TRBD2. V trimming: 8 bases; J trimming: 7 bases; junction bases outside the gene matches: 8. The CDR3 contains 14 residues. In germline, CDR1 is MNHNS, CDR2 SASEGT.

This clonotype has a count of ten or more. V usage is TRBV16 and J usage is TRBJ1-1; D remains ambiguous. The CDR3 contains 14 residues. Germline CDR1 and CDR2: KGHSY and FQNENV. V was cut by 0 bases and J by 2 bases, with 7 bases left in between. In DNA, the CDR3 is TGTGCCAGCAGCCAATCTTCCCATAACACTGAAGCTTTCTTT. Its translation: CASSQSSHNTEAFF.

The gene calls are TRBV19 and TRBJ1-1, with TRBD1 identical over 8 bases. The J segment lost 10 bases and the V segment lost 9 bases, leaving 16 bases of the junction unmatched. The CDR3 extends over 14 amino acids. CDR1 and CDR2 (germline): LNHDA, SQIVND (reference sequence). The CDR3 nucleotides are TGTGCCAGCCAGGGGGCACAGCGGGTTGTGAGAGCTTTCTTT. This encodes CASQGAQRVVRAFF.

This clonotype has a count of ten or more. The CDR3: CASSRTSGGRKPQHF. DNA of the CDR3: TGTGCCAGCAGCCGAACTTCCGGGGGCAGGAAGCCCCAGCATTTT. The gene calls are TRBV28 and TRBJ1-5; weak D call: TRBD1 (6 bases). The CDR3 is 15 amino acids. Trimming shortened V by 6 bases and J by 8 bases, and 20 bases separated the two germline ends. CDR1 and CDR2 from the germline V gene are MDHEN and SYDVKM.

Concerning this clonotype itself: This may be a read error, as it is one base from a much larger clone. This chain links TRBV7-2 with TRBJ1-1; possibly TRBD1 for D (5 bases). This CDR3 comprises 14 residues. From germline, CDR1 is SGHTA and CDR2 FQGNSA. The germline V and J ends were trimmed by 3 bases and 5 bases, with 13 bases remaining between them. The CDR3 reads CASSFPWGETEAFF. The DNA of the CDR3 is TGTGCCAGCAGCTTCCCATGGGGGGAGACTGAAGCTTTCTTT.

The V gene is TRBV7-9, the J gene TRBJ1-5; D is unclear. V shed 5 bases and J shed 4 bases, with 9 bases lying between them. This CDR3 is 13 amino acids long. Germline V gene lookup returns CDR1 SEHNR and CDR2 FQNEAQ (reference sequence). CDR3 sequence (DNA): TGTGCCAGCAGCGCGGAATCAAATCAGCCCCAGCATTTT. Its protein is CASSAESNQPQHF.

This clonotype was counted many times. The V call is TRBV6-1, the J call TRBJ1-5, with TRBD1 identical over 7 bases. The germline V gene encodes CDR1 MNHNS and CDR2 SASEGT. This CDR3 has 14 residues. V shed 5 bases and J 2 bases; nucleotides not matched to a gene: 3. This CDR3 reads CASSHTGGNQPQHF. Here the CDR3 DNA reads TGTGCCAGCAGTCACACAGGGGGCAATCAGCCCCAGCATTTT.

This chain joins TRBV4-1 and TRBJ1-5; no reliable D call. V was clipped by 1 base and J by 7 bases, with 17 bases between them. The CDR3 has 16 residues. Germline values: CDR1 MGHRA, CDR2 YSYEKL. The CDR3 region is CASSQAEKQQRQPQHF. CDR3 DNA sequence: TGCGCCAGCAGCCAAGCAGAGAAACAGCAGCGACAGCCCCAGCATTTT.

CDR3 in amino acids: CASSIVYQPQHF. CDR3 sequence (DNA): TGTGCCAGCAGTATAGTTTATCAGCCCCAGCATTTT. V is TRBV6-1 and J is TRBJ1-5; no clear D gene. Germline CDR1 is MNHNS and CDR2 is SASEGT. This CDR3 is built from 12 residues. The ends were cut back, 5 bases at V and 5 bases at J, with 7 bases in the middle.

Comment on this clonotype: This probably arose from a read error, given a far larger clone one base away. Without the conserved terminal phenylalanine or tryptophan, this CDR3 likely stems from a read error. The chain is built from TRBV11-2 and TRBJ2-5; a weak D match, TRBD1 (6 bases). The length of the CDR3 is 15 residues. Germline values: CDR1 SGHAT, CDR2 FQNNGV. The V end lost 5 bases, the J end lost 2 bases, and 15 bases lay between the germline ends. As DNA, the CDR3 is TGTGCCAGCAGCAGGTGGACAGTGGGGCAAGAGACCCAGTACCTC. This encodes CASSRWTVGQETQYL.

This clonotype was seen more than once but under ten times. Just one base apart from a much larger clone, this may be a read error. The J gene is TRBJ1-2, the V gene TRBV6-5; D unresolved. This CDR3 region has 15 residues. Germline V CDR1 and CDR2: MNHEY, SVGAGI. The CDR3 here is CASNYSISANYGYTF. The CDR3 coding sequence is TGTGCCAGCAATTACTCTATTTCGGCTAACTATGGCTACACCTTC.

Regarding this clonotype: With a much larger clone just one base away, this may be a read error. CDR3 sequence: CASSYGQGAGEQHF. In nucleotides, the CDR3 is TGTGCCAGCAGTTACGGACAGGGGGCAGGCGAGCAGCACTTC. The chain couples TRBV6-5 to TRBJ2-7; 11 nucleotides match TRBD1. Germline CDR1 and CDR2: MNHEY and SVGAGI. The CDR3 has 14 residues.

This clonotype showed up many times. The V and J genes are TRBV28 and TRBJ1-6; perhaps TRBD1 as D (6 bases). The CDR3 sequence is 14 residues long. Germline V gives CDR1 MDHEN, CDR2 SYDVKM. V shed 6 bases and J shed 6 bases, with 12 bases lying between them. CDR3 protein: CASSLGQFNSPLHF. The CDR3 DNA follows: TGTGCCAGCAGCTTAGGACAGTTTAATTCACCCCTCCACTTT.

This chain joins TRBV10-3 and TRBJ2-7, with TRBD2 identical over 8 bases. V lost 8 bases, J lost 5 bases, and 11 bases stayed unmatched. The CDR3 extends over 14 amino acids. The V gene's germline CDR1 is ENHRY and CDR2 SYGVKD. CDR3 sequence reads: CAIGNRGGSDEQYF. CDR3 nucleotide sequence: TGTGCCATCGGAAATCGCGGGGGGTCCGACGAGCAGTACTTC.

The table lists this clonotype with many counts. The chain employs TRBV2 and TRBJ1-1; the match to TRBD1 covers 9 bases. CDR3 length: 15 amino acids. The trim removed 3 bases at V and 0 bases at J, leaving 2 bases unmatched. Germline V gives CDR1 SNHLY, CDR2 FYNNEI. The CDR3 loop is CASSEGTGMNTEAFF. The CDR3 DNA reads TGTGCCAGCAGTGAGGGGACAGGGATGAACACTGAAGCTTTCTTT.

This chain connects TRBV20-1 to TRBJ2-7; the D call may be TRBD1 or TRBD2 (6 bases each). Trimming pared 6 bases from V and 5 bases from J, leaving 20 bases between. The CDR3 is 14 amino acids. In germline, CDR1 is DFQATT, CDR2 SNEGSKA (reference sequence). CDR3: CSAPSRRGIDEQYF. DNA of the CDR3: TGCAGTGCCCCCTCCAGGAGGGGGATCGACGAGCAGTACTTC.

The V gene is TRBV10-3, the J gene TRBJ2-5, with 8 positions matching TRBD1. V was clipped by 6 bases and J by 5 bases; unmatched bases: 5. CDR1 and CDR2 (germline): ENHRY, SYGVKD. This CDR3 is built from 13 residues. The CDR3 bases are TGTGCCATCAGGGACAGGGCGTCTGAGACCCAGTACTTC. This codes for CAIRDRASETQYF.

In the case of this clonotype: One junction end disagrees with the germline gene, perhaps due to a read error. The genes are TRBV5-1 and TRBJ1-6; D may be TRBD1 (5 bases). The CDR3 has 14 amino acids. Per the germline V gene, CDR1 is SGHRS and CDR2 is YFSETQ. DNA of the CDR3: TGCGCCAGCAGACTTTGGACAAGTAATTCATCCCTCCACTTT. As protein: CASRLWTSNSSLHF.

This clonotype was counted ten times or more. V and J are TRBV7-2 and TRBJ1-1; D is possibly TRBD1 (5 bases). Trimming removed 4 bases at V and 7 bases at J, with 19 bases between. The germline CDR1 and CDR2 sequences are SGHTA and FQGNSA. This CDR3 contains 15 residues. The CDR3 DNA is TGTGCCAGCAGCTCGCAAGGGGCGGGAATAGGTGAAGCTTTCTTT. Protein: CASSSQGAGIGEAFF.

A few counts support this clonotype. This chain's CDR3 is CASSLDPGIWAEAFF. CDR3 in DNA: TGTGCCAGCAGCTTGGACCCAGGGATTTGGGCTGAAGCTTTCTTT. The gene calls are TRBV5-5 and TRBJ1-1; weak D call: TRBD1 (5 bases). This CDR3 has 15 amino acids. Germline V CDR1 and CDR2: SGHKS, YYEKEE (reference sequence). The ends were cut back, 0 bases at V and 6 bases at J, with 15 bases in the middle. Variable domain in full (rest from reference TRBV5-5 and TRBJ1-1): DAGVTQSPTHLIKTRGQQVTLRCSPISGHKSVSWYQQVLGQGPQFIFQYYEKEERGRGNFPDRFSARQFPNYSSELNVNALLLGDSALYLCASSLDPGIWAEAFFGQGTRLTVV.

This clonotype has a count of ten or more. The chain uses TRBV2 and TRBJ1-5; D gene uncertain. CDR3 length equals 13 residues. Germline loops: CDR1 SNHLY, CDR2 FYNNEI. V was cut by 4 bases and J by 3 bases, with 7 bases left in between. CDR3 nucleotides: TGTGCCAGCAGTGGTAATAACAATCAGCCCCAGCATTTT. Translating gives CASSGNNNQPQHF. The full variable domain, completed using reference TRBV2 and TRBJ1-5, is EPEVTQTPSHQVTQMGQEVILRCVPISNHLYFYWYRQILGQKVEFLVSFYNNEISEKSEIFDDQFSVERPDGSNFTLKIRSTKLEDSAMYFCASSGNNNQPQHFGDGTRLSIL.

Ten or more counts support this clonotype. The gene calls are TRBV2 and TRBJ1-6, with D perhaps matching TRBD1 (5 bases). This CDR3 is built from 13 residues. CDR1 and CDR2 (germline): SNHLY, FYNNEI. Between the trimmed V and J ends, which lost 6 bases and 10 bases, there was a span of 13 bases. CDR3 DNA: TGTGCCAGCAGGGGCAGGGAGGTGTCACCCCTCCACTTT. This codes for CASRGREVSPLHF.

The table lists this clonotype with many counts. V and J are TRBV7-9 and TRBJ1-4, with no clear D. Germline values: CDR1 SEHNR, CDR2 FQNEAQ (reference sequence). This CDR3 has 13 amino acids. The V end lost 2 bases, the J end lost 7 bases, and 8 bases lay between the germline ends. The CDR3 nucleotides read TGTGCCAGCAGCTTAAGGATAGCTGAAAAACTGTTTTTT. The encoded protein is CASSLRIAEKLFF.